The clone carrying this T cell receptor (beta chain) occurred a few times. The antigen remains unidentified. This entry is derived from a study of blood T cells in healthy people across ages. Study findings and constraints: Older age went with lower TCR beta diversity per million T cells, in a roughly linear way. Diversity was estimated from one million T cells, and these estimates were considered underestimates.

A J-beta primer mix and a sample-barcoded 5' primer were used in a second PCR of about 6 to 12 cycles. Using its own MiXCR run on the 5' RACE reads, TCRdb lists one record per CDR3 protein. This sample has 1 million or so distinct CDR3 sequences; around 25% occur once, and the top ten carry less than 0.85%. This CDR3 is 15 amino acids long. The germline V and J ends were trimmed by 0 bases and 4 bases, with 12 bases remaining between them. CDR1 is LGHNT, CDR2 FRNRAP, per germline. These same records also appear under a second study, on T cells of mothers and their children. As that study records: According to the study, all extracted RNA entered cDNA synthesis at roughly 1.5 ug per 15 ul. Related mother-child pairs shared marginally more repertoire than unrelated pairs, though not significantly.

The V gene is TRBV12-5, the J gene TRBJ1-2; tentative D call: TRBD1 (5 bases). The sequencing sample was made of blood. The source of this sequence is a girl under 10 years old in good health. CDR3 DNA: TGTGCTAGTGGTTTGGTATCCACAGGAAGCTATGGCTACACCTTC. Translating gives CASGLVSTGSYGYTF.